Listed below are T cell receptor beta chains from one sample, sequenced in a study of T cell repertoires in cytomegalovirus infection. TCRdb re-analysed the reads in MiXCR, keeping a single row per CDR3 protein. The profile shows 500,000 to 600,000 distinct CDR3 sequences, 16% of them singletons. Specimen: CD8+ T cells from PBMCs. Receptor source: a human donor in good health (CMV status not recorded). Some clones in this sample may be carry-over from other donors' samples. Both conserved end residues are part of each CDR3. A D gene is named only where the DNA matches it firmly. Clone size is shown for a subset of rows, as once, few, many or a class of expanded clone.

v_call: TRBV20-1
j_call: TRBJ2-5
d_call: TRBD2
clone_size: few
cdr3_nt: TGCAGTGCTAGAGGGACTAGCGGGAGGGCTGGAAGCGGAAAGACCCAGTACTTC
cdr3_aa: CSARGTSGRAGSGKTQYF

v_call: TRBV25-1
j_call: TRBJ1-5
d_call: .
clone_size: many
cdr3_nt: TGTGCCAGCAATGGGGAGGGCAATCAGCCCCAGCATTTT
cdr3_aa: CASNGEGNQPQHF

v_call: TRBV7-9
j_call: TRBJ1-1
d_call: TRBD1
clone_size: many
cdr3_nt: TGTGCCAGCAGCCCCGCCATCGGACAGGATGACACTGAAGCTTTCTTT
cdr3_aa: CASSPAIGQDDTEAFF

v_call: TRBV29-1
j_call: TRBJ2-3
d_call: .
clone_size: .
cdr3_nt: TGCAGCGTCGATATACGAACGGGGGATACGCAGTATTTT
cdr3_aa: CSVDIRTGDTQYF

v_call: TRBV11-2
j_call: TRBJ1-3
d_call: .
clone_size: many
cdr3_nt: TGTGCCAGCAGCCCTACTTGGAGGGGCGGGAGGTCCTTTGGAAACACCATATATTTT
cdr3_aa: CASSPTWRGGRSFGNTIYF

v_call: TRBV11-2
j_call: TRBJ2-3
d_call: .
clone_size: few
cdr3_nt: TGTGCCAGCAGCGCTTGGGGGGGGGCAGGTAGCACAGATACGCAGTATTTT
cdr3_aa: CASSAWGGAGSTDTQYF

v_call: TRBV27
j_call: TRBJ1-5
d_call: TRBD1
clone_size: many
cdr3_nt: TGTGCCAGCAGTCCCTCGACAGGGTTGGGCAATCAGCCCCAGCATTTT
cdr3_aa: CASSPSTGLGNQPQHF

v_call: TRBV19
j_call: TRBJ1-6
d_call: TRBD1
clone_size: once
cdr3_nt: TGTGCCAGTAGTATAATCCGGGACAGGGGTAATTCACCCCTCCACTTT
cdr3_aa: CASSIIRDRGNSPLHF

v_call: TRBV2
j_call: TRBJ1-2
d_call: .
clone_size: .
cdr3_nt: TGTGCCAGCAGTCGACTTATCCTCGGAGAGGGGGGTGGCTACACCTTC
cdr3_aa: CASSRLILGEGGGYTF

v_call: TRBV20-1
j_call: TRBJ1-1
d_call: .
clone_size: .
cdr3_nt: TGCAGTGCTAGAGAAGTGATTGAAGCTTTCTTT
cdr3_aa: CSAREVIEAFF

v_call: TRBV25-1
j_call: TRBJ1-6
d_call: .
clone_size: many
cdr3_nt: TGTGCCAGCAGTGACGGAGATTCGGATTCACCCCTCCACTTT
cdr3_aa: CASSDGDSDSPLHF

v_call: TRBV20-1
j_call: TRBJ2-1
d_call: .
clone_size: .
cdr3_nt: TGCAGTCCCTCCGACTACAATGAGCAGTTCTTC
cdr3_aa: CSPSDYNEQFF

v_call: TRBV6-5
j_call: TRBJ2-5
d_call: .
clone_size: .
cdr3_nt: TGTGCCAGCAGTTACACCCGGTTAGAAGAGACCCAGTACTTC
cdr3_aa: CASSYTRLEETQYF

v_call: TRBV6-1
j_call: TRBJ1-6
d_call: .
clone_size: few
cdr3_nt: TGTGCCAGCAGTTATTCATCCGGACCCTATAATTCACCCCTCCACTTT
cdr3_aa: CASSYSSGPYNSPLHF

v_call: TRBV15
j_call: TRBJ2-5
d_call: TRBD1
clone_size: few
cdr3_nt: TGTGCCACCAGCACGGGGACAGGGGTGTCCCAAGAGACCCAGTACTTC
cdr3_aa: CATSTGTGVSQETQYF

v_call: TRBV4-2
j_call: TRBJ2-2
d_call: TRBD2
clone_size: .
cdr3_nt: TGTGCCAGCAGCCCCGGACTAGCGGCGGGCGGGGAGCTGTTTTTT
cdr3_aa: CASSPGLAAGGELFF

v_call: TRBV6-1
j_call: TRBJ1-2
d_call: .
clone_size: many
cdr3_nt: TGTGCCAGCAGTGAGGGGCCTCCTTTAAAGGGCTACACCTTC
cdr3_aa: CASSEGPPLKGYTF

v_call: TRBV7-9
j_call: TRBJ1-5
d_call: .
clone_size: many
cdr3_nt: TGTGCCAGCAGCTCCTCCGGGACACCCAATCAGCCCCAGCATTTT
cdr3_aa: CASSSSGTPNQPQHF